This T cell receptor beta chain was obtained from a study of beta chain features in type 1 diabetes. Study-wide findings and caveats: The naive, central memory and Treg TCRB repertoires of patients appeared to be more similar to one another than those of healthy donors.

Expressed TCRB transcripts were sequenced after all isolated RNA was converted to cDNA. Assay: immunoSEQ multiplex PCR; the TCRdb copy retains only in-frame clones and omits some. The sample lists under 90,000 clones; roughly 30% were seen once. With regard to this clone: Its antigen remains unidentified.

This clonotype originated in a woman between 18 and 30 years old in good health. Sequenced material: stem cell memory CD4+ T cells from blood.

CDR3 in amino acids: CASSVTGVGSPLHF. The CDR3 bases are TGTGCCAGTAGTGTGACAGGGGTGGGCTCACCCCTCCACTTT. This chain uses TRBV19 with TRBJ1-6, with 8 bases fitting TRBD1. CDR3 length equals 14 residues. In germline, CDR1 is LNHDA, CDR2 SQIVND (reference sequence). With 5 bases clipped from V and 10 bases from J, the junction kept 7 bases outside the gene matches.